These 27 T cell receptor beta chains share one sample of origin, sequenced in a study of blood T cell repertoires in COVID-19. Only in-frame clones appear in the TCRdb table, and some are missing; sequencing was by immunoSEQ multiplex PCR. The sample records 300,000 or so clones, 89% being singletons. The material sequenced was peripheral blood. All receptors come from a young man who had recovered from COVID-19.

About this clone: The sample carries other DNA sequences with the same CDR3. The CDR3: CASSLGAQETQYF. CDR3 nucleotide sequence: TGTGCCAGCAGCTTAGGGGCTCAAGAGACCCAGTACTTC. The chain carries TRBV7-2 and TRBJ2-5; D is undetermined. Per germline, CDR1 SGHTA and CDR2 FQGNSA. The CDR3 extends over 13 amino acids. The V end lost 1 base, the J end lost 2 bases, and 5 bases lay between the germline ends.

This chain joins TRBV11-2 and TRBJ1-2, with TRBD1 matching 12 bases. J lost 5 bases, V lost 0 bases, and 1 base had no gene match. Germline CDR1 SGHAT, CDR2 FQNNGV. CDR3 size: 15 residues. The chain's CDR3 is CASSLEGQGAYGYTF. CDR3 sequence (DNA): TGTGCCAGCAGCTTAGAGGGACAGGGGGCTTATGGCTACACCTTC.

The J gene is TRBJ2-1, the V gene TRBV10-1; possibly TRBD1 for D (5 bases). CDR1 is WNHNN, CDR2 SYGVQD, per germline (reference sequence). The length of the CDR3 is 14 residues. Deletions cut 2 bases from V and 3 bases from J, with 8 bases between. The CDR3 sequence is CASSEGANYNEQFF. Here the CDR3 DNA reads TGCGCCAGCAGTGAGGGGGCGAACTACAATGAGCAGTTCTTC.

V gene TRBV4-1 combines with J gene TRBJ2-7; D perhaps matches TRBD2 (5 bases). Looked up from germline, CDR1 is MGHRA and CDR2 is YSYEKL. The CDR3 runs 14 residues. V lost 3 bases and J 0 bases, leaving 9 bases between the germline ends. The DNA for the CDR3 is TGCGCCAGCAGCCACGCCGGGGACTCCTACGAGCAGTACTTC. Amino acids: CASSHAGDSYEQYF.

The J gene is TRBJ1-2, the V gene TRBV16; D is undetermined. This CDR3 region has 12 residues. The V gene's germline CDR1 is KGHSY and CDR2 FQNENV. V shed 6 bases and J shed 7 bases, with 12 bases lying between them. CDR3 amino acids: CASRISAGGYTF. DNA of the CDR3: TGTGCCAGCAGAATATCGGCAGGTGGCTACACCTTC.

The CDR3 DNA follows: TGCGCCAGCAGTCAGCCGAAGGTCGGTGGATTCGGCTGGTGCGGGCAGTACTTC. Translation gives CASSQPKVGGFGWCGQYF. This sequence joins TRBV23-1 and TRBJ2-7; D is ambiguous. TRBV23-1 is annotated as an ORF whose role is uncertain. The CDR3 has 18 amino acids. V gave up 3 bases and J gave up 9 bases, with 30 bases separating them.

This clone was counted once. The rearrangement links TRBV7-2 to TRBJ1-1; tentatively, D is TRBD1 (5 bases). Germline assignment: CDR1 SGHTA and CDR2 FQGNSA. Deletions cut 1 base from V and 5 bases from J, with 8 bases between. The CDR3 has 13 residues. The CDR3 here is CASSLGGVTEAFF. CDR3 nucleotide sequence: TGTGCCAGCAGCTTAGGGGGGGTGACTGAAGCTTTCTTT.

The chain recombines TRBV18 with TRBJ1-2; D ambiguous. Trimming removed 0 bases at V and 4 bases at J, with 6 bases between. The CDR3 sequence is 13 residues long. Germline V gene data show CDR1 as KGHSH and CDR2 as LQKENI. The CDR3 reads CASSPPSGYGYTF. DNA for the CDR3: TGTGCCAGCTCACCACCGTCAGGCTATGGCTACACCTTC.

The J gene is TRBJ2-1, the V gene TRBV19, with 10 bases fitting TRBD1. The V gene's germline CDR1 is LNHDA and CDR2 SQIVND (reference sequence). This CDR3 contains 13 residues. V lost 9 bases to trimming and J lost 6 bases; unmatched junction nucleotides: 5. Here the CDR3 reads CASRDRGVNEQFF. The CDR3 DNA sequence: TGTGCCAGCCGGGACAGGGGCGTCAATGAGCAGTTCTTC. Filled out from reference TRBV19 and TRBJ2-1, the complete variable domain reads DGGITQSPKYLFRKEGQNVTLSCEQNLNHDAMYWYRQDPGQGLRLIYYSQIVNDFQKGDIAEGYSVSREKKESFPLTVTSAQKNPTAFYLCASRDRGVNEQFFGPGTRLTVL.

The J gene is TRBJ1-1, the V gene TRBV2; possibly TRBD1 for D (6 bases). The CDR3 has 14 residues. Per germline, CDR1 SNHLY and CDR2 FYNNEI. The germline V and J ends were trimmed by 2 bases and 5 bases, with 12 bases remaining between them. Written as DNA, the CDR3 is TGTGCCAGCAGTGAAAGGGGGGGTATAACTGAAGCTTTCTTT. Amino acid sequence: CASSERGGITEAFF.

The CDR3 DNA reads TGTGCCATCAGTGACGTAGGGGGCGGGAACACTGAAGCTTTCTTT. It translates to CAISDVGGGNTEAFF. The chain carries TRBV10-3 and TRBJ1-1; 7 bases agree with TRBD1. CDR1 is ENHRY, CDR2 SYGVKD, per germline. V gave up 3 bases and J gave up 1 base; unmatched junction bases: 5. The length of the CDR3 is 15 residues.

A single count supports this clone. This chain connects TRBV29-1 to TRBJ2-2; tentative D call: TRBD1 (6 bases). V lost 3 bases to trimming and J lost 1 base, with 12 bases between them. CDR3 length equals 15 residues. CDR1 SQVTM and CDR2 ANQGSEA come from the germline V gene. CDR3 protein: CSVDSLTGNTGELFF. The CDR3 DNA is TGCAGCGTTGATTCATTGACAGGGAACACCGGGGAGCTGTTTTTT.

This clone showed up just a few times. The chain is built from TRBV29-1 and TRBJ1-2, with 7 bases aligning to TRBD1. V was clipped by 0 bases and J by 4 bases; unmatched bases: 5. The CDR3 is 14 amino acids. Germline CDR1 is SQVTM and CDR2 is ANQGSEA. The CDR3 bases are TGCAGCGTTGAAGATACTGGACAGGCCTATGGCTACACCTTC. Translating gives CSVEDTGQAYGYTF.

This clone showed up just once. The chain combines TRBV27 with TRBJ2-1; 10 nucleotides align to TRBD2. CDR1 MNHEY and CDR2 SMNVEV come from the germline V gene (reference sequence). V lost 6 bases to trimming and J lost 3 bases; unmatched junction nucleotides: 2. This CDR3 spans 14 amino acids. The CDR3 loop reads CASRAGGIYNEQFF. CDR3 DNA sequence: TGTGCCAGCAGAGCGGGGGGGATCTACAATGAGCAGTTCTTC.

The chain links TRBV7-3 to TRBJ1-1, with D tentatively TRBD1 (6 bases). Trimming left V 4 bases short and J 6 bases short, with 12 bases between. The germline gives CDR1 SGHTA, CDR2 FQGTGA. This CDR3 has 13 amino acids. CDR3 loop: CASSSYGGPEAFF. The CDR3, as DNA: TGTGCCAGCAGCTCCTACGGGGGGCCTGAAGCTTTCTTT.

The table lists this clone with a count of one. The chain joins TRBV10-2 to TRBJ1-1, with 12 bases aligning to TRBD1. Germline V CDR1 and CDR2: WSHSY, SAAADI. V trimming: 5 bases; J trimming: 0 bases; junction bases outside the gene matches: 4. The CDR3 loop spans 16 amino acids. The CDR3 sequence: CASSMGQGALNTEAFF. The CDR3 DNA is TGCGCCAGCAGTATGGGACAGGGGGCTTTGAACACTGAAGCTTTCTTT.

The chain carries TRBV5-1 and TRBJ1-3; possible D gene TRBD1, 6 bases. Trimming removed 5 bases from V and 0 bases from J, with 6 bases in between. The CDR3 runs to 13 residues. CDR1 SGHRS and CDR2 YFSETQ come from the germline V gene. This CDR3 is CASRGGSGNTIYF. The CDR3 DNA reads TGCGCCAGCAGAGGGGGCTCTGGAAACACCATATATTTT. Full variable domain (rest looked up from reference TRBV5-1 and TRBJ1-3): KAGVTQTPRYLIKTRGQQVTLSCSPISGHRSVSWYQQTPGQGLQFLFEYFSETQRNKGNFPGRFSGRQFSNSRSEMNVSTLELGDSALYLCASRGGSGNTIYFGEGSWLTVV.

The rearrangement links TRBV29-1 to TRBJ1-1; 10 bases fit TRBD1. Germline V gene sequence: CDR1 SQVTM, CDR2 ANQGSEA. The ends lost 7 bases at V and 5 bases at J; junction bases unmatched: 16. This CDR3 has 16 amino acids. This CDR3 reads CSAEGRDRGGWTEAFF. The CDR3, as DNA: TGCAGCGCTGAGGGTCGGGACAGGGGAGGATGGACTGAAGCTTTCTTT. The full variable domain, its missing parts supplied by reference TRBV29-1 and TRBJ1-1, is SAVISQKPSRDICQRGTSLTIQCQVDSQVTMMFWYRQQPGQSLTLIATANQGSEATYESGFVIDKFPISRPNLTFSTLTVSNMSPEDSSIYLCSAEGRDRGGWTEAFFGQGTRLTVV.

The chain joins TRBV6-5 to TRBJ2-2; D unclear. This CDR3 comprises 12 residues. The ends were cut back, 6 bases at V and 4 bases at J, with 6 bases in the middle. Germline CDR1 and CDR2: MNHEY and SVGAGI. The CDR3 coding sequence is TGTGCCAGCAGAACAAGCACCGGGGAGCTGTTTTTT. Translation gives CASRTSTGELFF.

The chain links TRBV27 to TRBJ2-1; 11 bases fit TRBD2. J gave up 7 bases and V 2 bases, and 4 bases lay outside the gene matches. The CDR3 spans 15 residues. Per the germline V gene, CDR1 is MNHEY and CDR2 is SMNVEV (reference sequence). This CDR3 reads CASSLIAGGWNEQFF. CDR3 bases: TGTGCCAGCAGTTTAATAGCGGGGGGGTGGAATGAGCAGTTCTTC.

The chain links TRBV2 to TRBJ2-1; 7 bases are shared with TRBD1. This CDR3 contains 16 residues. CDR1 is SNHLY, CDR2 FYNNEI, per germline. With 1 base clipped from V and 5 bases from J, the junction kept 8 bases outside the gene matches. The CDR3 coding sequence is TGTGCCAGCAGTGAAGAAGAGACAGGGTGGGACAATGAGCAGTTCTTC. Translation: CASSEEETGWDNEQFF.

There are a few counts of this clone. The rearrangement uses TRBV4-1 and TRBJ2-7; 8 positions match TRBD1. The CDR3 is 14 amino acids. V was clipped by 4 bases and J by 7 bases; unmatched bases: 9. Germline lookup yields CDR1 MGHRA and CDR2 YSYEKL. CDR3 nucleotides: TGCGCCAGCAGCCCCGGACAGGGAACGCGAGAGCAGTACTTC. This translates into CASSPGQGTREQYF.

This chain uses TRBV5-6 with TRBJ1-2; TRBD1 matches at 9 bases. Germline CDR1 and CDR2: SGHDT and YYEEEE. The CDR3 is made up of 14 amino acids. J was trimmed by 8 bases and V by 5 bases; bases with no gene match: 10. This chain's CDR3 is CASRLTQGAGGYTF. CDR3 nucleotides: TGTGCCAGCAGACTGACACAGGGGGCAGGGGGCTACACCTTC.

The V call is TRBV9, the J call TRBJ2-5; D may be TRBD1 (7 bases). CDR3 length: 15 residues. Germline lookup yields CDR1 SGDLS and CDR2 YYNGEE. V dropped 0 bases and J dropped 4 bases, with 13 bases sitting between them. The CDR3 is CASSVAQGGGETQYF. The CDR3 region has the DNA TGTGCCAGCAGCGTAGCCCAGGGGGGAGGAGAGACCCAGTACTTC.

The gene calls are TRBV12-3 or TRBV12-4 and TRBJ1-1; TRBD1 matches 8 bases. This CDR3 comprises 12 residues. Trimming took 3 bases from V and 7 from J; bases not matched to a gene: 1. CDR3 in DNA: TGTGCCAGCAGTTTGACAGGGGTTGAAGCTTTCTTT. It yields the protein CASSLTGVEAFF.

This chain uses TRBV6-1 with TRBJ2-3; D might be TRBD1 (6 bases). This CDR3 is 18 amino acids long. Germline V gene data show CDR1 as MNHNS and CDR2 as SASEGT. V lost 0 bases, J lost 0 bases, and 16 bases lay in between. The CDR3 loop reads CASSEATTGTPSTDTQYF. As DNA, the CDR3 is TGTGCCAGCAGTGAAGCAACCACAGGGACCCCTAGCACAGATACGCAGTATTTT.

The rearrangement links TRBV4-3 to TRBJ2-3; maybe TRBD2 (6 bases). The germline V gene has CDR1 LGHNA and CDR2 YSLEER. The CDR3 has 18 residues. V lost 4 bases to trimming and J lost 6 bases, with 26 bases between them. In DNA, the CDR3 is TGCGCCAGCAGCCGAAGTCGGGACGGACTGGGGGGATCGGATACGCAGTATTTT. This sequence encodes CASSRSRDGLGGSDTQYF.